The rows below give T cell receptor beta chains drawn from one sample of a study of CD8 T cells in ankylosing spondylitis. TCRdb re-called the 5' RACE reads through MiXCR, storing one row per CDR3 protein. The sample records some 120,000 distinct CDR3 sequences, around 7% being singletons. Sequenced input: blood, either unsorted or a sorted T cell fraction (not recorded which). These receptor sequences come from a male donor with ankylosing spondylitis or in good health (not recorded which). CDR3s include the opening cysteine and the closing phenylalanine or tryptophan. D genes are given only for firm matches. Rows may omit the clone size; those that give it use once, few, many or a size class.

J gene	clone size	V gene	D gene	CDR3 protein	CDR3 DNA
TRBJ2-7	many	TRBV7-2	TRBD1	CASSPRDRGLFLEQYF	TGTGCCAGCAGCCCCCGGGACAGGGGGCTTTTCCTCGAGCAGTACTTC
TRBJ2-7	many	TRBV12-3/TRBV12-4	TRBD2	CASARLAGVSYEQYF	TGTGCCAGCGCTAGGTTAGCGGGAGTGTCCTACGAGCAGTACTTC
TRBJ1-1	many	TRBV28	TRBD1	CASRLNRGLITEAFF	TGTGCCAGCAGGCTTAACAGGGGATTGATCACTGAAGCTTTCTTT
TRBJ2-3	many	TRBV7-3	TRBD2	CASSLAGLGPDTQYF	TGTGCCAGCAGCTTAGCGGGACTAGGGCCAGATACGCAGTATTTT
TRBJ2-7	many	TRBV20-1	NA	CSARGSPYYEQYF	TGCAGTGCTAGGGGCAGTCCCTATTACGAGCAGTACTTC
TRBJ1-5	many	TRBV6-2/TRBV6-3	NA	CASSSGTENQPQHF	TGTGCCAGCAGCTCCGGGACGGAGAATCAGCCCCAGCATTTT
TRBJ1-6	many	TRBV5-1	NA	CASSLVGGAQSPLHF	TGCGCCAGCAGCTTGGTTGGGGGGGCCCAATCACCCCTCCACTTT
TRBJ1-5	many	TRBV28	TRBD1	CASSLGQGLISNQPQHF	TGTGCCAGCAGTTTGGGACAGGGTCTAATTAGCAATCAGCCCCAGCATTTT
TRBJ1-3	many	TRBV7-9	NA	CASSLVSGDGNTIYF	TGTGCCAGCAGCTTAGTTTCAGGGGATGGAAACACCATATATTTT
TRBJ1-2	many	TRBV11-2	NA	CASTSGALYGYTF	TGTGCCAGCACCTCCGGAGCGCTCTATGGCTACACCTTC
TRBJ2-7	many	TRBV20-1	NA	CSARGGDSYEQYF	TGCAGTGCTAGAGGGGGGGACTCCTACGAGCAGTACTTC
TRBJ1-2	many	TRBV10-3	TRBD1	CAISAGTGLTHF	TGTGCCATCAGTGCTGGGACAGGGTTAACCCATTTC
TRBJ1-2	many	TRBV5-4	TRBD1	CASSQGTGRDYTF	TGTGCCAGCAGCCAGGGGACAGGGCGTGACTACACCTTC
TRBJ2-7	many	TRBV6-2/TRBV6-3	TRBD1	CASSYQFTGASYEQYF	TGTGCCAGCAGTTACCAATTCACAGGGGCCAGCTACGAGCAGTACTTC
TRBJ2-2	few	TRBV19	NA	CASSMRPSWGTGELFF	TGTGCCAGTAGCATGCGGCCCTCATGGGGCACCGGGGAGCTGTTTTTT
TRBJ2-4	many	TRBV11-2	NA	CASSYFVRALDEGNIQYF	TGTGCCAGCAGCTACTTTGTTCGTGCCCTTGACGAAGGAAACATTCAGTACTTC
TRBJ2-1	NA	TRBV12-3/TRBV12-4	NA	CASSFPTGEQFF	TGTGCCAGCAGTTTCCCTACCGGTGAGCAGTTCTTC
TRBJ1-6	many	TRBV20-1	NA	CSAAPGAFNSPLHF	TGCAGTGCGGCACCCGGGGCCTTCAATTCACCCCTCCACTTT
TRBJ1-1	few	TRBV20-1	TRBD1	CSARLLDRGGTEAFF	TGCAGTGCTAGACTACTTGACAGGGGCGGCACTGAAGCTTTCTTT
TRBJ2-5	many	TRBV3-1	TRBD2	CASSHGRGGQETQYF	TGTGCCAGCAGCCACGGTCGGGGGGGACAAGAGACCCAGTACTTC
TRBJ1-2	NA	TRBV7-9	NA	CASSLNQGANYGYTF	TGTGCCAGCAGCTTAAACCAGGGAGCTAACTATGGCTACACCTTC
TRBJ2-3	many	TRBV7-2	NA	CASSPGSSTDTQYF	TGTGCCAGCAGCCCCGGGAGTAGCACAGATACGCAGTATTTT
TRBJ2-3	many	TRBV5-1	NA	CASSYYREATDTQYF	TGCGCCAGCAGCTACTACAGGGAAGCGACAGATACGCAGTATTTT
TRBJ1-3	few	TRBV20-1	NA	CSARGRDSGNTIYF	TGCAGTGCTAGGGGACGGGACTCTGGAAACACCATATATTTT
TRBJ1-4	few	TRBV7-6	TRBD1	CASSFGTGDEKLFF	TGTGCCAGCAGTTTCGGGACAGGGGATGAAAAACTGTTTTTT
TRBJ2-1	many	TRBV12-3/TRBV12-4	NA	CASSFPPETERYNEQFF	TGTGCCAGCAGTTTCCCACCAGAGACTGAAAGATACAATGAGCAGTTCTTC
TRBJ1-6	many	TRBV20-1	NA	CSARTSSYNSPLHF	TGCAGTGCGAGGACAAGCTCCTATAATTCACCCCTCCACTTT
TRBJ1-1	many	TRBV18	TRBD1	CASSPRTGGGEAFF	TGTGCCAGCTCACCAAGGACAGGGGGCGGTGAAGCTTTCTTT
TRBJ2-5	many	TRBV29-1	TRBD2	CSVGSSGGKYF	TGCAGCGTGGGCTCTAGCGGGGGGAAGTACTTC
TRBJ1-1	many	TRBV5-1	TRBD1	CASSTAGTGAAFF	TGCGCCAGCAGCACCGCCGGGACAGGGGCCGCTTTCTTT
TRBJ2-7	many	TRBV7-9	TRBD1	CASSPNDRAYPYEQYF	TGTGCCAGCAGCCCTAATGACAGGGCCTATCCCTACGAGCAGTACTTC
TRBJ1-6	many	TRBV5-5	NA	CASSLVRQWDSPLHF	TGTGCCAGCAGCTTGGTCCGACAGTGGGATTCACCCCTCCACTTT
TRBJ2-5	few	TRBV29-1	NA	CSVEKPKQETQYF	TGCAGCGTTGAAAAACCCAAACAAGAGACCCAGTACTTC
TRBJ2-7	NA	TRBV5-1	TRBD1	CASSLMGQGLNEQYF	TGCGCCAGCAGCTTGATGGGACAGGGTCTCAACGAGCAGTACTTC
TRBJ1-4	many	TRBV18	NA	CASSPIGQTGNEKLFF	TGTGCCAGCTCACCCATCGGACAGACTGGAAATGAAAAACTGTTTTTT
TRBJ2-7	many	TRBV7-8	NA	CASSLGGTAVEQYF	TGTGCCAGCAGCTTAGGGGGCACGGCTGTCGAGCAGTACTTC
TRBJ2-3	NA	TRBV4-1	TRBD2	CASSQGLAGMGTQYF	TGCGCCAGCAGCCAAGGACTAGCGGGAATGGGTACGCAGTATTTT
TRBJ2-1	many	TRBV5-1	NA	CASSLFLSWEDNEQFF	TGCGCCAGCAGCTTGTTCCTCTCGTGGGAGGACAATGAGCAGTTCTTC
TRBJ1-5	many	TRBV6-1	NA	CASSPLSVSNQPQHF	TGTGCCAGCAGTCCGCTATCGGTCAGCAATCAGCCCCAGCATTTT
TRBJ1-2	many	TRBV20-1	NA	CSASNWGYTF	TGCAGTGCTAGCAATTGGGGCTACACCTTC
TRBJ2-7	many	TRBV10-2	TRBD1	CASSEPGGPYEQYF	TGCGCCAGCAGTGAGCCAGGGGGCCCCTACGAGCAGTACTTC
TRBJ2-2	many	TRBV19	NA	CASSMAGNTGELFF	TGTGCCAGTAGTATGGCGGGGAATACCGGGGAGCTGTTTTTT
TRBJ2-7	NA	TRBV20-1	NA	CSALGSPPAHEQYF	TGCAGTGCCCTCGGCTCTCCCCCGGCCCACGAGCAGTACTTC
TRBJ1-3	many	TRBV5-1	NA	CASSFHSGSGTGNTIYF	TGCGCCAGCAGCTTCCACAGCGGATCGGGTACGGGGAACACCATATATTTT
TRBJ2-3	many	TRBV10-3	NA	CAISEFRGDTQYF	TGTGCCATCAGTGAGTTCCGGGGAGATACGCAGTATTTT
TRBJ2-7	NA	TRBV19	NA	CASSISRANEQYF	TGTGCCAGTAGTATCAGCCGGGCCAACGAGCAGTACTTC
TRBJ2-5	many	TRBV2	NA	CASISTIPRETQYF	TGTGCCAGCATCAGTACGATCCCCCGGGAGACCCAGTACTTC
TRBJ2-7	many	TRBV5-1	TRBD2	CASSLGKGTSGFYEQYF	TGCGCCAGCAGCTTGGGGAAAGGGACTAGCGGTTTCTACGAGCAGTACTTC
TRBJ2-1	many	TRBV20-1	NA	CSARDPASENNEQFF	TGCAGTGCTAGAGATCCGGCTAGCGAAAACAATGAGCAGTTCTTC
TRBJ2-7	many	TRBV3-1	TRBD2	CASSLGTSGGYEQYF	TGTGCCAGCAGCCTAGGGACTAGCGGGGGCTACGAGCAGTACTTC
TRBJ1-2	many	TRBV20-1	NA	CSAGGQMGREFVGYTF	TGCAGTGCTGGGGGGCAGATGGGCAGGGAATTCGTTGGCTACACCTTC
TRBJ2-1	many	TRBV5-8	TRBD2	CASSEIAGGVDEQFF	TGTGCCAGCAGCGAAATAGCGGGGGGCGTCGATGAGCAGTTCTTC
TRBJ2-5	NA	TRBV23-1	NA	CASAPQGMETQYF	TGCGCCAGCGCCCCTCAGGGAATGGAGACCCAGTACTTC
TRBJ2-7	many	TRBV20-1	TRBD2	CSARPLAGATYEQYF	TGCAGTGCGCGTCCTCTGGCGGGAGCAACCTACGAGCAGTACTTC
TRBJ2-1	many	TRBV9	TRBD2	CASSPMGTSYNEQFF	TGTGCCAGCAGCCCGATGGGGACTAGTTACAATGAGCAGTTCTTC
TRBJ2-1	few	TRBV7-3	NA	CASSVRGSSYNEQFF	TGTGCCAGCAGCGTCCGAGGGAGCTCCTACAATGAGCAGTTCTTC
TRBJ1-2	many	TRBV4-3	NA	CASSQGTAYGYTF	TGCGCCAGCAGCCAAGGGACAGCCTATGGCTACACCTTC
TRBJ2-3	NA	TRBV5-4	TRBD2	CASSLRLAGGPSDTQYF	TGTGCCAGCAGCTTGAGACTAGCGGGGGGGCCCTCAGATACGCAGTATTTT
TRBJ2-5	many	TRBV7-2	NA	CASSKYSEQETQYF	TGTGCCAGCAGCAAATACAGTGAGCAAGAGACCCAGTACTTC
TRBJ2-2	many	TRBV12-3/TRBV12-4	NA	CASSLGVTGELFF	TGTGCCAGCAGTTTAGGGGTCACCGGGGAGCTGTTTTTT